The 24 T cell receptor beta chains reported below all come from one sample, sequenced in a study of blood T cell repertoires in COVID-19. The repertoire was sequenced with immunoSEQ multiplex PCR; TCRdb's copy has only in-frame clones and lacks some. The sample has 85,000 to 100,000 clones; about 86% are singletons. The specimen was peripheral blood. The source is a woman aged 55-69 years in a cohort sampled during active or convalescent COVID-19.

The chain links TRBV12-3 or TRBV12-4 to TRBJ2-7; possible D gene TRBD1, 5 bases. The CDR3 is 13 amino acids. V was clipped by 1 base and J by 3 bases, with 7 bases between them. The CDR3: CASSLDRYYEQYF. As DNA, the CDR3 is TGTGCCAGCAGTTTAGACAGGTACTACGAGCAGTACTTC.

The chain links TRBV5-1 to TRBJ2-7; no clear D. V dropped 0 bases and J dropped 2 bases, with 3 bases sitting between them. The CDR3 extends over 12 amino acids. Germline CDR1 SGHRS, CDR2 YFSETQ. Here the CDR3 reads CASSLDTYEQYF. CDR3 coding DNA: TGCGCCAGCAGCTTGGACACCTACGAGCAGTACTTC. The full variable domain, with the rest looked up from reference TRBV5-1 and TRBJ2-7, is KAGVTQTPRYLIKTRGQQVTLSCSPISGHRSVSWYQQTPGQGLQFLFEYFSETQRNKGNFPGRFSGRQFSNSRSEMNVSTLELGDSALYLCASSLDTYEQYFGPGTRLTVT.

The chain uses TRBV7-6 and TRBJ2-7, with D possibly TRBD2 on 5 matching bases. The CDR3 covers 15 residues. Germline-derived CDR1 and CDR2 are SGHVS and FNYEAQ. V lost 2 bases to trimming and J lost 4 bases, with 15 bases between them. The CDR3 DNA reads TGTGCCAGCAGCTTAACTTACAGTGAGCGGTACGAGCAGTACTTC. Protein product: CASSLTYSERYEQYF.

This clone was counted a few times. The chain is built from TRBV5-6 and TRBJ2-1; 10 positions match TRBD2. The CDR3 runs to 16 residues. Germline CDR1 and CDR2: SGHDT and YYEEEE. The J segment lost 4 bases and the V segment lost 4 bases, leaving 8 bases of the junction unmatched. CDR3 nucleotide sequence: TGTGCCAGCAGCCAAGTTAGCGGGGGGTTGTACAATGAGCAGTTCTTC. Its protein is CASSQVSGGLYNEQFF.

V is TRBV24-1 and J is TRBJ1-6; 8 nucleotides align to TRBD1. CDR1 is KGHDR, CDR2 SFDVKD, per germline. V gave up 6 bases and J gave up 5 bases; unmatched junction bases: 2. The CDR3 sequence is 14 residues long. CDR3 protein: CATSQGANNSPLHF. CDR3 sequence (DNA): TGTGCCACCAGTCAGGGGGCCAATAATTCACCCCTCCACTTT.

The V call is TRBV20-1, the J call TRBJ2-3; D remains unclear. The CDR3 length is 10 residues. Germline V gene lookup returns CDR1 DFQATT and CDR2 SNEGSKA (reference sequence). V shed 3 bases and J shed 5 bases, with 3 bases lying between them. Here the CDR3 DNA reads TGCAGTGCTAGGCGAGATACGCAGTATTTT. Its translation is CSARRDTQYF.

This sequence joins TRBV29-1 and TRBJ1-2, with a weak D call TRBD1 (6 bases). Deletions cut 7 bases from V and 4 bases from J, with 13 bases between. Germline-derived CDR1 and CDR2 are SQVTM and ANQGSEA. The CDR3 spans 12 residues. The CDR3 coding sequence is TGCAGCGCCTGGACAGACTCCTATGGCTACACCTTC. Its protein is CSAWTDSYGYTF. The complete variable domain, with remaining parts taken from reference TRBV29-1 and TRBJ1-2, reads SAVISQKPSRDICQRGTSLTIQCQVDSQVTMMFWYRQQPGQSLTLIATANQGSEATYESGFVIDKFPISRPNLTFSTLTVSNMSPEDSSIYLCSAWTDSYGYTFGSGTRLTVV.

The CDR3 nucleotides read TGCGCCAGCAGACAGGAAACTGAAGCTTTCTTT. Translation gives CASRQETEAFF. This chain links TRBV5-1 with TRBJ1-1, with D possibly matching TRBD1 (5 bases). V dropped 5 bases and J dropped 5 bases, with 7 bases sitting between them. The CDR3 loop spans 11 amino acids. CDR1 is SGHRS, CDR2 YFSETQ, per germline. Based on the CDR3 plus reference TRBV5-1 and TRBJ1-1, the full variable domain is KAGVTQTPRYLIKTRGQQVTLSCSPISGHRSVSWYQQTPGQGLQFLFEYFSETQRNKGNFPGRFSGRQFSNSRSEMNVSTLELGDSALYLCASRQETEAFFGQGTRLTVV.

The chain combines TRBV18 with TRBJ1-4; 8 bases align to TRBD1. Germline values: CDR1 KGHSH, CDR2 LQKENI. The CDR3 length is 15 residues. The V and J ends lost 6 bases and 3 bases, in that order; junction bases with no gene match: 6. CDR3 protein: CASSPGQGANEKLFF. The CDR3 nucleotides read TGTGCCAGCTCCCCCGGACAGGGAGCTAATGAAAAACTGTTTTTT.

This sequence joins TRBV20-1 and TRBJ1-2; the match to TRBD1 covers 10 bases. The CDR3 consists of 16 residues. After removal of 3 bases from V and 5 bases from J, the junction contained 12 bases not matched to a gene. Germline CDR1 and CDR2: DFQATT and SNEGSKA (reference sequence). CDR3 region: CSASSSTRDRGYGYTF. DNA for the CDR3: TGCAGTGCTAGTTCCTCGACCCGGGACAGGGGATATGGCTACACCTTC.

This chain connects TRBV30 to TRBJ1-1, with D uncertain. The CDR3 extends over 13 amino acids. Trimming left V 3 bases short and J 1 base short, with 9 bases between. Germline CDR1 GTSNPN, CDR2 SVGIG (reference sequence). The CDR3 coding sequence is TGTGCCTGGAGCCTAGACCCGAACACTGAAGCTTTCTTT. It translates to CAWSLDPNTEAFF.

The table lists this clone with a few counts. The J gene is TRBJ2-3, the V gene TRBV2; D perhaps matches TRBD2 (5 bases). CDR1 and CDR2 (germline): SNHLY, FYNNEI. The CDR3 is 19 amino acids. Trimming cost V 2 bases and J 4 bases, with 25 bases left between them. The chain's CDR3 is CASSEQGGSGRFSADTQYF. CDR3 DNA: TGTGCCAGCAGTGAACAAGGCGGGTCGGGAAGGTTTTCGGCAGATACGCAGTATTTT.

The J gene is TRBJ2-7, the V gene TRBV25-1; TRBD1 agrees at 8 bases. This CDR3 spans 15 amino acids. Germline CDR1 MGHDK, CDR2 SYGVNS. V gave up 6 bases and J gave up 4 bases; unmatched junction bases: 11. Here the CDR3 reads CASRAPGTGHYEQYF. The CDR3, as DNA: TGTGCCAGCAGAGCCCCCGGGACAGGACATTACGAGCAGTACTTC.

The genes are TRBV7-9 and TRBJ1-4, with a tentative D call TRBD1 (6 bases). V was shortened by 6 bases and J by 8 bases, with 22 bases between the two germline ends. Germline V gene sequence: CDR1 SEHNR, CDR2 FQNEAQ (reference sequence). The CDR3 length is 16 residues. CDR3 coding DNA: TGTGCCAGCAGTTTTACCCCGGGGGGCGCGGGAGAAAAACTGTTTTTT. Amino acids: CASSFTPGGAGEKLFF.

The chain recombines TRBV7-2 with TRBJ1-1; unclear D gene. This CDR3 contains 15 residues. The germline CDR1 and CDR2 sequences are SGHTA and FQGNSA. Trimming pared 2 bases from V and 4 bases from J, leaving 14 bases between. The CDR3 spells CASSLKNSRSTEAFF. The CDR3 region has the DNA TGTGCCAGCAGCTTAAAAAATTCAAGGAGCACTGAAGCTTTCTTT. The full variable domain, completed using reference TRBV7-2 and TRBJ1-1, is GAGVSQSPSNKVTEKGKDVELRCDPISGHTALYWYRQSLGQGLEFLIYFQGNSAPDKSGLPSDRFSAERTGGSVSTLTIQRTQQEDSAVYLCASSLKNSRSTEAFFGQGTRLTVV.

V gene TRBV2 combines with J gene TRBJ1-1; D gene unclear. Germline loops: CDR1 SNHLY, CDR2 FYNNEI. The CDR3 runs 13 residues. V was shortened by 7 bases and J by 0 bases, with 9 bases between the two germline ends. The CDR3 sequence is CASKSRVNTEAFF. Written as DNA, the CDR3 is TGTGCCAGCAAATCCCGGGTGAACACTGAAGCTTTCTTT.

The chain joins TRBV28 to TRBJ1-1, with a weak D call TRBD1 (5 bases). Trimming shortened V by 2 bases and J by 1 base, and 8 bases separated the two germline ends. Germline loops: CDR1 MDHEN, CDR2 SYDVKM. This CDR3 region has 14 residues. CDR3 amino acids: CASSLGARNTEAFF. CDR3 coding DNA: TGTGCCAGCAGTTTAGGGGCGCGGAACACTGAAGCTTTCTTT. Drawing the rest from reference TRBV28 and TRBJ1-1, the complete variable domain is DVKVTQSSRYLVKRTGEKVFLECVQDMDHENMFWYRQDPGLGLRLIYFSYDVKMKEKGDIPEGYSVSREKKERFSLILESASTNQTSMYLCASSLGARNTEAFFGQGTRLTVV.

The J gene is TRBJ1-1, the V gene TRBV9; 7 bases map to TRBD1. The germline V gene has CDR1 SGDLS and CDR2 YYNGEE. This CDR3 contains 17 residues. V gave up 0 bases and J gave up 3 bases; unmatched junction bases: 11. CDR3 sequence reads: CASSVATGLSLDTEAFF. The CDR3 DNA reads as TGTGCCAGCAGCGTAGCGACAGGGTTAAGTCTCGACACTGAAGCTTTCTTT. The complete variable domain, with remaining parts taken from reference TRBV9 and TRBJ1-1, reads DSGVTQTPKHLITATGQRVTLRCSPRSGDLSVYWYQQSLDQGLQFLIQYYNGEERAKGNILERFSAQQFPDLHSELNLSSLELGDSALYFCASSVATGLSLDTEAFFGQGTRLTVV.

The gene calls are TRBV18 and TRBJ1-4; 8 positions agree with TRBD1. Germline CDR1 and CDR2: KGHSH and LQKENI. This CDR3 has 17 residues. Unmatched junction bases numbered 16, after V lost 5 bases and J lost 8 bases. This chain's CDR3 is CASSALSGTGSGEKLFF. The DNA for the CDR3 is TGTGCCAGCTCAGCGCTTTCTGGGACAGGAAGCGGAGAAAAACTGTTTTTT.

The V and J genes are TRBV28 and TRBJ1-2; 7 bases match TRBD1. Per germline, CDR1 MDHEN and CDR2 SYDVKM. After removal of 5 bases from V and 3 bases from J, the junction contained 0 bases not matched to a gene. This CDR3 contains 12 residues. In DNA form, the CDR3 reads TGTGCCAGCAGTACAGGGGACTATGGCTACACCTTC. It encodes CASSTGDYGYTF.

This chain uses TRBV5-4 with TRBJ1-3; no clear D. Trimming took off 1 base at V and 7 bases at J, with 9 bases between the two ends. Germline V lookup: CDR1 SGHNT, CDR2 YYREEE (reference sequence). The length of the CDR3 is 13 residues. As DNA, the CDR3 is TGTGCCAGCAGCTTGTCCCAAATGAACACCATATATTTT. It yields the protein CASSLSQMNTIYF.

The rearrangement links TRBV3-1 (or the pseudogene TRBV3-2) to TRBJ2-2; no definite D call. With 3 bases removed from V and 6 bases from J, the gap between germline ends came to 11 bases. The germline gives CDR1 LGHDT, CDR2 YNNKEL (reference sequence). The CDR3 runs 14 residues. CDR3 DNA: TGTGCCAGCAGCCATGATCTGGCATCCGGGGAGCTGTTTTTT. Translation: CASSHDLASGELFF.

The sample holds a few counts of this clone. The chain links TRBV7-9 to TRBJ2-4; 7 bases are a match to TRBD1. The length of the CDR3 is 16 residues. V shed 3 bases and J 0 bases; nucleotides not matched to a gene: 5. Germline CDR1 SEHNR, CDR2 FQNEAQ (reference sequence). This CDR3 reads CASSFEDRIAKNIQYF. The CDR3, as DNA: TGTGCCAGCAGCTTTGAGGACAGGATAGCCAAAAACATTCAGTACTTC.

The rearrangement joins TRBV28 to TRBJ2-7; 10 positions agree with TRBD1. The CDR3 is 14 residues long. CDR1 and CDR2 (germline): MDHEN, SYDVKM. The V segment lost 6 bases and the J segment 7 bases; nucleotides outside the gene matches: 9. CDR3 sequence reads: CASSRQGAAGEQYF. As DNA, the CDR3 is TGTGCCAGCAGCAGACAGGGGGCGGCGGGAGAGCAGTACTTC. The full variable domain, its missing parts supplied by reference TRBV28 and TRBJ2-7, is DVKVTQSSRYLVKRTGEKVFLECVQDMDHENMFWYRQDPGLGLRLIYFSYDVKMKEKGDIPEGYSVSREKKERFSLILESASTNQTSMYLCASSRQGAAGEQYFGPGTRLTVT.